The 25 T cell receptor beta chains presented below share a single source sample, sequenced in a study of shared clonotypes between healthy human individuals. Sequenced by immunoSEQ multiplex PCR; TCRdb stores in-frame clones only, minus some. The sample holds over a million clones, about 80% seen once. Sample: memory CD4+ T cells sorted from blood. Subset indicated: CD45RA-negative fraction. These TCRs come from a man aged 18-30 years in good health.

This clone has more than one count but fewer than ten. The CDR3 sequence: CASMRDRGNQPQHF. DNA for the CDR3: TGTGCCAGCATGAGGGACAGGGGAAATCAGCCCCAGCATTTT. The rearrangement uses TRBV2 and TRBJ1-5; TRBD1 agrees at 10 bases. This CDR3 has 14 residues. The V and J ends lost 7 bases and 4 bases, in that order; junction bases with no gene match: 4. Germline V gene lookup returns CDR1 SNHLY and CDR2 FYNNEI.

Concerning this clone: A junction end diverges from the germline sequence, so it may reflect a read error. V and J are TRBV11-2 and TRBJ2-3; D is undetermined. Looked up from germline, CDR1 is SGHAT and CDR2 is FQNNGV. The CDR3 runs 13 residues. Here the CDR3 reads CASSPIQADTRYF. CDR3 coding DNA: TGTGCCAGCAGCCCGATTCAGGCAGATACGCGGTATTTT.

CDR3 DNA: TGTGCCAGCAGTTACTCAAGGACAGGGGCCTACAATGAGCAGTTCTTC. Translating it yields CASSYSRTGAYNEQFF. This chain uses TRBV6-5 with TRBJ2-1; 9 bases match TRBD1. Per the germline V gene, CDR1 is MNHEY and CDR2 is SVGAGI. The CDR3 contains 16 residues. V lost 0 bases, J lost 2 bases, and 2 bases stayed unmatched.

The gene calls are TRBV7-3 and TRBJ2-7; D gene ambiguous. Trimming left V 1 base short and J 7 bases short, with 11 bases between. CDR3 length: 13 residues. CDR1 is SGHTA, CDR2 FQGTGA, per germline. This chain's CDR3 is CASSLKLGLEQYF. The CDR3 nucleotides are TGTGCCAGCAGCTTAAAACTGGGGTTGGAGCAGTACTTC.

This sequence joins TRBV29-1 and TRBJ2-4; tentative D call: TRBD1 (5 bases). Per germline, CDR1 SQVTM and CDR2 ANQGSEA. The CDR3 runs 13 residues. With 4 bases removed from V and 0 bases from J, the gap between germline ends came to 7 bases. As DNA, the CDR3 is TGCAGCGTTGGACAGCTAGCCAAAAACATTCAGTACTTC. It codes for CSVGQLAKNIQYF.

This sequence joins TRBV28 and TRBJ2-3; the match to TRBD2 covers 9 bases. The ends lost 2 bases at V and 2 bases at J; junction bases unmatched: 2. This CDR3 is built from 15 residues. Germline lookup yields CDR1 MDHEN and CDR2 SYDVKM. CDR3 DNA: TGTGCCAGCAGTTTAGCGGGGGGGATCACAGATACGCAGTATTTT. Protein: CASSLAGGITDTQYF. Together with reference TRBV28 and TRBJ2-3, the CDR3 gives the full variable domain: DVKVTQSSRYLVKRTGEKVFLECVQDMDHENMFWYRQDPGLGLRLIYFSYDVKMKEKGDIPEGYSVSREKKERFSLILESASTNQTSMYLCASSLAGGITDTQYFGPGTRLTVL.

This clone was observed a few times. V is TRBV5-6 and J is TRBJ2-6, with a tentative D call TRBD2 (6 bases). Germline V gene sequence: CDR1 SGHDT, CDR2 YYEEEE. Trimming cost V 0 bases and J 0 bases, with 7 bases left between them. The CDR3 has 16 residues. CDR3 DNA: TGTGCCAGCAGCTTGGCGGGGGTCTCTGGGGCCAACGTCCTGACTTTC. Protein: CASSLAGVSGANVLTF.

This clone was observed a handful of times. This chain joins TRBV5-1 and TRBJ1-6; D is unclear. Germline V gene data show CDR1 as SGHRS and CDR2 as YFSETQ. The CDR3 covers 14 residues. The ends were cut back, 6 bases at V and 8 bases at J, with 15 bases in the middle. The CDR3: CASTTGYLDSPLHF. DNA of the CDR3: TGCGCCAGCACCACGGGGTATCTAGATTCACCCCTCCACTTT.

CDR3 loop: CASSEGSHGGVGENGYTF. The CDR3 coding sequence is TGTGCCAGCAGTGAAGGGTCGCACGGGGGGGTCGGAGAAAATGGCTACACCTTC. The chain combines TRBV6-1 with TRBJ1-2; D is possibly TRBD1 (5 bases). Germline V gives CDR1 MNHNS, CDR2 SASEGT. This CDR3 is built from 18 residues. V gave up 1 base and J gave up 6 bases, with 24 bases separating them.

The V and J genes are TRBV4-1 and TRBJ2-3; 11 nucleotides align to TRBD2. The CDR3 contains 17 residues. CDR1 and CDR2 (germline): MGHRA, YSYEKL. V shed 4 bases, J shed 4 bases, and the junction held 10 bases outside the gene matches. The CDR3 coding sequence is TGCGCCAGCAGCCGTGCTAGCGGGGGGATGAAAGCAGATACGCAGTATTTT. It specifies CASSRASGGMKADTQYF.

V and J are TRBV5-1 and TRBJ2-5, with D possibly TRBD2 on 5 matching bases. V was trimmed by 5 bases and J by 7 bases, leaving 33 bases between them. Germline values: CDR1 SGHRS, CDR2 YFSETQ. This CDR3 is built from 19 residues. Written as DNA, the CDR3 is TGCGCCAGCAGTCGGGTAATAGAGGCGCGAAGAGGGAAGGGCGTGACCCAGTACTTC. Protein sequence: CASSRVIEARRGKGVTQYF.

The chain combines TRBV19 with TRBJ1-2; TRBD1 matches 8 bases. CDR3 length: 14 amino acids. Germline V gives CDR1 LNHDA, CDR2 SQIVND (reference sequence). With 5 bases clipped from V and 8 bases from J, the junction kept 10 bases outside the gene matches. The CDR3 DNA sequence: TGTGCCAGTAGTTTTAGCCAGGGGGCGATCGGCTACACCTTC. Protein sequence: CASSFSQGAIGYTF. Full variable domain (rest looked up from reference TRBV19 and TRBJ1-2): DGGITQSPKYLFRKEGQNVTLSCEQNLNHDAMYWYRQDPGQGLRLIYYSQIVNDFQKGDIAEGYSVSREKKESFPLTVTSAQKNPTAFYLCASSFSQGAIGYTFGSGTRLTVV.

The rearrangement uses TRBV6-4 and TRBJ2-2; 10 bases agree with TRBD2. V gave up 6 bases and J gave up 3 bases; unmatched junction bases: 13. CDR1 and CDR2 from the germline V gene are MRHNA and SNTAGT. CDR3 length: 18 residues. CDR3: CASSQSGRAAKDTGELFF. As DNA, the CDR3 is TGTGCCAGCAGCCAGAGCGGGAGGGCCGCGAAGGACACCGGGGAGCTGTTTTTT.

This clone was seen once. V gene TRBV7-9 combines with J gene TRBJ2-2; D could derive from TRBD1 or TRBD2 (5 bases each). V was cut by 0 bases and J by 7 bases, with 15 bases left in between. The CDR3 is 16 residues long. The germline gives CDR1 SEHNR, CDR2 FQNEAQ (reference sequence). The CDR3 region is CASSLAKPRDGGELFF. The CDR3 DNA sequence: TGTGCCAGCAGCTTAGCGAAGCCCAGGGACGGCGGGGAGCTGTTTTTT.

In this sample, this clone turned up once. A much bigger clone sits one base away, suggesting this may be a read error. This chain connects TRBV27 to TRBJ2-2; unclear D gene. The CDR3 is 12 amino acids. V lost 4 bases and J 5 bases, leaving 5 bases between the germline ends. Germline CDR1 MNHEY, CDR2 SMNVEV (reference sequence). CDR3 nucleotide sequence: TGTGCCAGCAGTTACACAACCGGGGAGCTGTTTTTT. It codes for CASSYTTGELFF.

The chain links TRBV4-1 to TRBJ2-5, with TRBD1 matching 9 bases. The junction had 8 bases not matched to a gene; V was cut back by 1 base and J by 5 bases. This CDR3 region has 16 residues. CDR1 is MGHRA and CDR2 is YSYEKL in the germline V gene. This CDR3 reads CASSQGGQGIWETQYF. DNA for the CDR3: TGCGCCAGCAGCCAAGGTGGACAGGGGATATGGGAGACCCAGTACTTC.

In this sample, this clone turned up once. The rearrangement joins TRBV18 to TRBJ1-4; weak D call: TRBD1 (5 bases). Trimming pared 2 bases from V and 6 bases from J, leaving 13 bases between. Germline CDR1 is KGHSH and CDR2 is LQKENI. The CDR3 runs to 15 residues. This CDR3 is CASSPGSGPDEKLFF. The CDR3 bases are TGTGCCAGCTCACCAGGCTCGGGGCCAGATGAAAAACTGTTTTTT.

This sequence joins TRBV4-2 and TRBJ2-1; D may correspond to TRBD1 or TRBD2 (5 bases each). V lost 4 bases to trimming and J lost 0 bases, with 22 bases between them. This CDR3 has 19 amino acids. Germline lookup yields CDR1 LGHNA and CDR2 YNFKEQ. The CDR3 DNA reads TGTGCCAGCAGCCCGTCTGGGGGACCGACGGCGAGCTCCTACAATGAGCAGTTCTTC. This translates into CASSPSGGPTASSYNEQFF.

The CDR3 DNA reads as TGTGCCAGCAGAGAGGGACAGGGGATCTATGGCTACACCTTC. Its translation is CASREGQGIYGYTF. This chain joins TRBV25-1 and TRBJ1-2; TRBD1 matches 10 bases. V lost 6 bases and J lost 4; bases outside the gene matches: 5. Germline CDR1 MGHDK, CDR2 SYGVNS. This CDR3 region has 14 residues.

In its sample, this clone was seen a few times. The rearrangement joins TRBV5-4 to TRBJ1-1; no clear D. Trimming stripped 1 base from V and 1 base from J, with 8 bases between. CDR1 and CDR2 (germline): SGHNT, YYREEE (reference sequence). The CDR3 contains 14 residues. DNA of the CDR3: TGTGCCAGCAGCTTGAGGCAGGCGAACACTGAAGCTTTCTTT. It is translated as CASSLRQANTEAFF.

In DNA, the CDR3 is TGCAGCGTTGAAGATGGGGCGACGAGGACCAAAAACATTCAGTACTTC. Its protein is CSVEDGATRTKNIQYF. The genes are TRBV29-1 and TRBJ2-4, with D maybe TRBD1 (5 bases). This CDR3 has 16 residues. Looked up from germline, CDR1 is SQVTM and CDR2 is ANQGSEA. V lost 0 bases and J lost 2, with 14 bases in between.

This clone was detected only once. The DNA of the CDR3 is TGTGCCAGCAGTCTTCTAGCGGCCAACAATGAGCAGTTCTTC. Its protein is CASSLLAANNEQFF. J is TRBJ2-1 and V is TRBV6-5, with 7 bases lining up with TRBD2. In germline, CDR1 is MNHEY, CDR2 SVGAGI. This CDR3 has 14 amino acids. Germline trimming cut 5 bases from V and 5 bases from J; bases unmatched to any gene: 6.

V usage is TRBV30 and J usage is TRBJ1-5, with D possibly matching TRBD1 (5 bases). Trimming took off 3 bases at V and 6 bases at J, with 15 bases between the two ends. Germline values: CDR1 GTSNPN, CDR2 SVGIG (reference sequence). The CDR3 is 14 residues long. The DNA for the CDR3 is TGTGCCTGGAGCCTGGCAGGGTCGGGTCAGCCCCAGCATTTT. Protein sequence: CAWSLAGSGQPQHF.

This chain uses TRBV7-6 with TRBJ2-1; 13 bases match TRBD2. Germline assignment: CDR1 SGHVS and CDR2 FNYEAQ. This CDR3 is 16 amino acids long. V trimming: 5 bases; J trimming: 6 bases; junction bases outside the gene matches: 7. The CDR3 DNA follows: TGTGCCAGCAGCCCCAGGACTAGCGGGAGTAGCAATGAGCAGTTCTTC. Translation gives CASSPRTSGSSNEQFF.

Written as DNA, the CDR3 is TGTGCCAGCAATCCTGGGACAGGGGGGAGGTCACCCCTCCACTTT. Its protein is CASNPGTGGRSPLHF. The genes are TRBV6-1 and TRBJ1-6, with TRBD1 identical over 11 bases. Unmatched junction bases numbered 9, after V lost 7 bases and J lost 10 bases. The CDR3 spans 15 residues. Germline values: CDR1 MNHNS, CDR2 SASEGT.